This passage covers 21 T cell receptor beta chains from one sample sequenced in a study of blood T cells in healthy people across ages. PCR was performed a second time for roughly 7 to 12 cycles using a sample-barcoded 5' primer and a J-beta primer mix. TCRdb processed the 5' RACE reads anew with MiXCR; each CDR3 protein has one entry. The data hold under 1,000,000 distinct CDR3 sequences, with 35% to 50% observed a single time. The sequenced sample was blood. These receptor sequences come from a man of 80 years or more in good health.

J is TRBJ2-3 and V is TRBV7-2, with D possibly being TRBD1 (5 bases). This CDR3 is 15 amino acids long. V lost 5 bases, J lost 4 bases, and 16 bases lay in between. Germline assignment: CDR1 SGHTA and CDR2 FQGNSA. CDR3 sequence (DNA): TGTGCCAGCAGCCTTGACTTGGGGCAGGCAGATACGCAGTATTTT. Translating it yields CASSLDLGQADTQYF.

This clonotype has just a few counts. V and J are TRBV4-2 and TRBJ2-4; D tentatively reads TRBD1 or TRBD2 (5 bases each). The V end was cut by 0 bases, the J end by 3 bases, with 18 bases between. Germline CDR1 reads LGHNA; CDR2 reads YNFKEQ. The CDR3 totals 18 residues. The CDR3 spells CASSQDPRGANSKNIQYF. The CDR3 bases are TGTGCCAGCAGCCAAGATCCGAGGGGAGCAAACAGCAAAAACATTCAGTACTTC.

Note on this clonotype: This could be a read error, since a much larger clone is one nucleotide away. This chain links TRBV20-1 with TRBJ2-7; 8 nucleotides line up with TRBD1. CDR1 is DFQATT, CDR2 SNEGSKA, per germline (reference sequence). V dropped 6 bases and J dropped 3; count of bases not matched to a gene: 10. The CDR3 is 14 amino acids. The CDR3 nucleotides are TGCAGTGCCCCTTCCGGGACAGGAGACTACGAGCAGTACTTC. Its translation: CSAPSGTGDYEQYF.

The rearrangement uses TRBV4-1 and TRBJ2-7; a weak D match, TRBD2 (6 bases). The J call is uncertain, as TRBJ2-5 better fits the DNA end. The CDR3 contains 17 residues. Germline V gene data show CDR1 as MGHRA and CDR2 as YSYEKL. The CDR3 spells CASSQEPAGSLPRTQYF. CDR3 DNA: TGCGCCAGCAGCCAAGAACCAGCGGGCTCTCTTCCCAGGACCCAGTACTTC.

This rearrangement joins TRBV6-2 or TRBV6-3 to TRBJ1-5, with D unresolved. The germline gives CDR1 MNHEY, CDR2 SVGEGT. The CDR3 extends over 14 amino acids. V was shortened by 5 bases and J by 1 base, with 9 bases between the two germline ends. This CDR3 reads CASSNPSSNQPQHF. As DNA, the CDR3 is TGTGCCAGCAGTAATCCTTCGAGCAATCAGCCCCAGCATTTT.

The V gene is TRBV20-1, the J gene TRBJ2-5, with 12 positions matching TRBD2. Germline lookup yields CDR1 DFQATT and CDR2 SNEGSKA (reference sequence). The CDR3 spans 15 residues. Unmatched junction bases numbered 5, after V lost 5 bases and J lost 1 base. CDR3 region: CSAGKTSGSQETQYF. The CDR3 nucleotides are TGCAGTGCTGGAAAGACTAGCGGGAGCCAAGAGACCCAGTACTTC.

The gene calls are TRBV6-5 and TRBJ2-1, with TRBD2 matching over 8 bases. Per the germline V gene, CDR1 is MNHEY and CDR2 is SVGAGI. V lost 2 bases and J lost 5; bases outside the gene matches: 5. CDR3 length: 15 residues. CDR3 nucleotide sequence: TGTGCCAGCAGTTACCTGAGCGGGAGTAACAATGAGCAGTTCTTC. This codes for CASSYLSGSNNEQFF.

The V and J genes are TRBV4-3 and TRBJ1-2; 7 nucleotides agree with TRBD1. This CDR3 is built from 14 residues. With 4 bases clipped from V and 4 bases from J, the junction kept 6 bases outside the gene matches. From germline, CDR1 is LGHNA and CDR2 YSLEER. CDR3 nucleotides: TGCGCCAGCAGCCCCACGGGACAGCCCTATGGCTACACCTTC. Translation gives CASSPTGQPYGYTF.

CDR3 loop: CASSSPGTRRDTQYF. The CDR3 bases are TGTGCCAGCAGCTCCCCCGGGACTAGAAGAGATACGCAGTATTTT. The chain couples TRBV7-2 to TRBJ2-3; 8 bases are shared with TRBD2. CDR1 and CDR2 from the germline V gene are SGHTA and FQGNSA. V lost 4 bases, J lost 5 bases, and 8 bases stayed unmatched. The CDR3 spans 15 residues.

This clonotype has just a few counts. The V call is TRBV27, the J call TRBJ2-5; 15 nucleotides line up with TRBD2. The CDR3 has 18 residues. Germline V CDR1 and CDR2: MNHEY, SMNVEV (reference sequence). The trim removed 6 bases at V and 5 bases at J, leaving 13 bases unmatched. The CDR3 here is CASSLGLAGGPFPETQYF. CDR3 in DNA: TGTGCCAGCAGCCTAGGACTAGCGGGAGGGCCTTTTCCGGAGACCCAGTACTTC.

The chain employs TRBV29-1 and TRBJ2-4; 7 bases agree with TRBD1. The CDR3 totals 14 residues. Germline loops: CDR1 SQVTM, CDR2 ANQGSEA. V lost 2 bases, J lost 6 bases, and 7 bases stayed unmatched. CDR3 DNA: TGCAGCGTTGAACCAGAAGGGGGCGGAAACATTCAGTACTTC. This encodes CSVEPEGGGNIQYF. Together with reference TRBV29-1 and TRBJ2-4, the CDR3 gives the full variable domain: SAVISQKPSRDICQRGTSLTIQCQVDSQVTMMFWYRQQPGQSLTLIATANQGSEATYESGFVIDKFPISRPNLTFSTLTVSNMSPEDSSIYLCSVEPEGGGNIQYFGAGTRLSVL.

V is TRBV28 and J is TRBJ2-1; D might be TRBD1 (6 bases). Deletions cut 8 bases from V and 3 bases from J, with 11 bases between. CDR3 length: 13 residues. Per the germline V gene, CDR1 is MDHEN and CDR2 is SYDVKM. CDR3 region: CASDKDSYNEQFF. The CDR3 nucleotides read TGTGCCAGCGATAAGGACAGCTACAATGAGCAGTTCTTC.

This rearrangement joins TRBV15 to TRBJ2-1; D unresolved. This CDR3 spans 12 amino acids. The germline gives CDR1 LNHNV, CDR2 YYDKDF (reference sequence). The V end lost 3 bases, the J end lost 7 bases, and 7 bases lay between the germline ends. The CDR3 region is CATSRALNEQFF. The CDR3 nucleotides read TGTGCCACCAGCAGGGCCCTAAATGAGCAGTTCTTC.

This clonotype was counted ten times or more. V and J are TRBV29-1 and TRBJ2-3, with TRBD2 identical over 9 bases. The V gene's germline CDR1 is SQVTM and CDR2 ANQGSEA. Germline trimming cut 3 bases from V and 5 bases from J; bases unmatched to any gene: 6. The length of the CDR3 is 14 residues. For the CDR3, the DNA is TGCAGCGTTGACTCTAGCGGGACGGGAGATACGCAGTATTTT. Its protein product is CSVDSSGTGDTQYF.

V usage is TRBV6-6 and J usage is TRBJ2-7; D may be TRBD2 (5 bases). Germline V gene data show CDR1 as MNHNY and CDR2 as SVGAGI (reference sequence). CDR3 length: 13 amino acids. The V end was cut by 8 bases, the J end by 3 bases, with 14 bases between. In DNA, the CDR3 is TGTGCCAGCGGACTGGCGGCCCTCTACGAGCAGTACTTC. Translation: CASGLAALYEQYF.

The chain joins TRBV4-2 to TRBJ1-2; TRBD1 matches at 7 bases. The germline gives CDR1 LGHNA, CDR2 YNFKEQ. This CDR3 comprises 15 residues. The trim removed 4 bases at V and 3 bases at J, leaving 8 bases unmatched. The CDR3 DNA is TGTGCCAGCAGCCTTTCCGGGACAGATGACTATGGCTACACCTTC. Amino acid sequence: CASSLSGTDDYGYTF.

This clonotype was found many times. V and J are TRBV4-3 and TRBJ2-7; TRBD2 agrees at 7 bases. The germline V gene encodes CDR1 LGHNA and CDR2 YSLEER. J lost 5 bases, V lost 0 bases, and 4 bases had no gene match. This CDR3 is built from 14 residues. This chain's CDR3 is CASSQELGLNEQYF. The CDR3 DNA follows: TGCGCCAGCAGCCAAGAGCTGGGACTAAACGAGCAGTACTTC.

The table lists this clonotype with a few counts. V and J are TRBV28 and TRBJ2-3, with D unclear. Trimming took 5 bases from V and 0 from J, leaving 15 bases between them. The germline V gene has CDR1 MDHEN and CDR2 SYDVKM. The CDR3 extends over 16 amino acids. CDR3 loop: CASSRKSARSTDTQYF. CDR3 sequence (DNA): TGTGCCAGCAGTCGAAAGTCCGCGCGGAGCACAGATACGCAGTATTTT.

This chain connects TRBV5-1 to TRBJ2-3; 8 nucleotides line up with TRBD2. Germline loops: CDR1 SGHRS, CDR2 YFSETQ. J lost 4 bases, V lost 3 bases, and 10 bases had no gene match. CDR3 length: 16 amino acids. CDR3: CASSWTGSGSSDTQYF. The CDR3 DNA is TGCGCCAGCAGCTGGACGGGCAGCGGGAGCTCAGATACGCAGTATTTT.

This clonotype has a handful of counts. This chain links TRBV25-1 with TRBJ2-2; D unresolved. V lost 1 base, J lost 7 bases, and 7 bases lay in between. Per the germline V gene, CDR1 is MGHDK and CDR2 is SYGVNS. CDR3 length: 13 residues. Written as DNA, the CDR3 is TGTGCCAGCAGTGAATGGTTGGACGGGGAGCTGTTTTTT. This translates into CASSEWLDGELFF.

The chain joins TRBV6-6 to TRBJ2-3; D is unresolved. Between the trimmed V and J ends, which lost 6 bases and 4 bases, there was a span of 8 bases. In germline, CDR1 is MNHNY, CDR2 SVGAGI (reference sequence). The CDR3 spans 12 residues. CDR3 DNA: TGTGCCAGCAGCATACTTCCAGATACGCAGTATTTT. This gives the protein CASSILPDTQYF.